Sequencing of this T cell receptor beta chain was carried out in a study of cytomegalovirus exposure and HLA in healthy donors. General observations from the study: In an earlier analysis, most TCR beta V segments were productive about 87% or about 30% of the time. Overall, approximately 150 TCR beta chains were annotated as cytomegalovirus-associated. Immune exposure information available was restricted to CMV serostatus. Later genetic work tied a missense DCLRE1C variant to beta-chain V and J trimming.

Worth noting for this clone: Its specificity is unknown.

J was trimmed by 8 bases and V by 0 bases; bases with no gene match: 10. Germline V lookup: CDR1 ENHRY, CDR2 SYGVKD. The CDR3 runs 16 residues. The PCR ran on 60 Vbeta and 13 Jbeta primers. Only in-frame clones appear in the TCRdb table, and some are missing; sequencing was by immunoSEQ multiplex PCR. The table lists tens of thousands of clones, approximately 81% of them singletons, with 3% to 4% in the top ten. The sequence was obtained from a woman aged 40 to 49 in good health and CMV-seronegative. Sequencing was done on a sample of PBMCs. This chain joins TRBV10-3 and TRBJ2-3, with 8 bases fitting TRBD2. CDR3 nucleotide sequence: TGTGCCATCAGTGAGTCAGGGCTAGCGGGTCAAGCTACGCAGTATTTT. It encodes CAISESGLAGQATQYF.